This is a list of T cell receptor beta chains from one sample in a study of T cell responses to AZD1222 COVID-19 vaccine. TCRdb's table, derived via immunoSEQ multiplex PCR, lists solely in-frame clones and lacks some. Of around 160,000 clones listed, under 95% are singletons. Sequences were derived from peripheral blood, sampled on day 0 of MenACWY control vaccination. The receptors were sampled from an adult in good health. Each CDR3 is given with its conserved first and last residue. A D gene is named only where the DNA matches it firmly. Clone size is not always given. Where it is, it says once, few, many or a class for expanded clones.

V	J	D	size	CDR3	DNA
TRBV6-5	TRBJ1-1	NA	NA	CASRQRYTEAFF	TGTGCCAGCAGACAACGGTACACTGAAGCTTTCTTT
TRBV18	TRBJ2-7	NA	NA	CASSPPQGPYEQYF	TGTGCCAGCTCACCACCGCAGGGCCCCTACGAGCAGTACTTC
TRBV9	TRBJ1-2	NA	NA	CASSVDDYGYTF	TGTGCCAGCAGCGTAGACGACTATGGCTACACCTTC
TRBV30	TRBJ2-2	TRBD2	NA	CAWSRGELNTGELFF	TGTGCCTGGAGCCGGGGGGAGTTGAACACCGGGGAGCTGTTTTTT
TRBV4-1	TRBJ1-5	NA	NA	CASSQDRGPNQPQHF	TGCGCCAGCAGCCAAGACAGGGGCCCCAATCAGCCCCAGCATTTT
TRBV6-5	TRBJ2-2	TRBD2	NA	CASSFRGGRGGELFF	TGTGCCAGCAGTTTTCGAGGAGGGAGGGGCGGGGAGCTGTTTTTT
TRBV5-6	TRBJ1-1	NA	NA	CASSTFHTEAFF	TGTGCCAGCTCGACATTCCACACTGAAGCTTTCTTT
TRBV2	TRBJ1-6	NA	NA	CASRPHAESLLYNSPLHF	TGTGCCAGCAGGCCACACGCGGAGTCCCTGCTCTATAATTCACCCCTCCACTTT
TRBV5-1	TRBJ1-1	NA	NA	CASRGVPNTEAFF	TGCGCCAGCAGAGGGGTACCGAACACTGAAGCTTTCTTT
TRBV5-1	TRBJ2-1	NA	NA	CASSLAGPRPYNEQFF	TGCGCCAGCAGCTTGGCAGGGCCCCGCCCTTACAATGAGCAGTTCTTC
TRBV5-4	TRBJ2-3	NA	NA	CASSLGRRREPTDTQYF	TGTGCCAGCAGCTTAGGCAGGAGGCGGGAACCCACAGATACGCAGTATTTT
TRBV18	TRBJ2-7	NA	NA	CASSQYSSYEQYF	TGTGCCAGCTCACAGTACAGCTCCTACGAGCAGTACTTC
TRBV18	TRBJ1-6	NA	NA	CASSPGGTYNSPLHF	TGTGCCAGCTCACCAGGGGGCACCTATAATTCACCCCTCCACTTT
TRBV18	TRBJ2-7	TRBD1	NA	CASSPRQGTYEQYF	TGTGCCAGCTCACCGCGACAGGGGACCTACGAGCAGTACTTC
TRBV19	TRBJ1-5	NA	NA	CASSIVSGSNQPQHF	TGTGCCAGTAGTATCGTCTCAGGTAGCAATCAGCCCCAGCATTTT
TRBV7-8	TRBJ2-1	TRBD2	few	CASSPLGSGGHNEQFF	TGTGCCAGCAGCCCCCTGGGTAGCGGGGGGCACAATGAGCAGTTCTTC
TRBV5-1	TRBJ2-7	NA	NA	CASSASGPPYEQYF	TGCGCCAGCAGCGCTTCCGGGCCGCCCTACGAGCAGTACTTC
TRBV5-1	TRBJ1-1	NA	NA	CASSLDTLGKNTEAFF	TGCGCCAGCAGCCTGGATACCCTCGGCAAGAACACTGAAGCTTTCTTT
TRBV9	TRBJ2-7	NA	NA	CASSVTGDITYEQYF	TGTGCCAGCAGCGTGACGGGAGACATCACCTACGAGCAGTACTTC
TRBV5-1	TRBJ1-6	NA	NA	CASSLGTGAKSPLHF	TGCGCCAGCAGCTTGGGTACCGGGGCTAAATCACCCCTCCACTTT
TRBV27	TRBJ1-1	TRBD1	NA	CASSSLAPRGERNTEAFF	TGTGCCAGCAGTTCCTTGGCCCCCAGGGGGGAGAGGAACACTGAAGCTTTCTTT
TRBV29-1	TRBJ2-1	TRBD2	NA	CSARGTSLYNEQFF	TGCAGCGCTCGGGGGACTAGCCTATACAATGAGCAGTTCTTC
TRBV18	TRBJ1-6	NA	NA	CASSLGQGFYSPLHF	TGTGCCAGCTCCCTCGGGCAGGGATTTTATTCACCCCTCCACTTT
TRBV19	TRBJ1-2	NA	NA	CASQEPTNYGYTF	TGTGCCAGTCAAGAACCTACGAACTATGGCTACACCTTC
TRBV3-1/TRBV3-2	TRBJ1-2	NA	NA	CASSPQGQTGYGYTF	TGTGCCAGCAGTCCGCAGGGGCAAACCGGCTATGGCTACACCTTC
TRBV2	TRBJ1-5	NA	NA	CASGLIRTGGNQPQHF	TGTGCCAGCGGTCTAATTAGGACTGGCGGCAATCAGCCCCAGCATTTT
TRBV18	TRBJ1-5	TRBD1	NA	CASSLGTGNQPQHF	TGTGCCAGCTCACTCGGGACAGGCAATCAGCCCCAGCATTTT
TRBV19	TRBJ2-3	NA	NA	CASRLSLSTDTQYF	TGTGCCAGTAGGCTCTCACTAAGCACAGATACGCAGTATTTT
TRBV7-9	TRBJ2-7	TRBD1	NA	CASSLGDRVLHEQYF	TGTGCCAGCAGCTTAGGGGACAGGGTACTCCACGAGCAGTACTTC
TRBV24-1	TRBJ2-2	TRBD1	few	CATSDPRQGDTGELFF	TGTGCCACCAGTGATCCCCGACAGGGTGACACCGGGGAGCTGTTTTTT
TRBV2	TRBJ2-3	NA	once	CASSLTGFSTDTQYF	TGTGCCAGCAGTCTGACAGGCTTTAGCACAGATACGCAGTATTTT
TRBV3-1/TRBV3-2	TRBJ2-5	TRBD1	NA	CASSQGVGQGKETQYF	TGTGCCAGCAGCCAAGGGGTGGGACAGGGTAAAGAGACCCAGTACTTC
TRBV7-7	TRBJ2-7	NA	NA	CASSLAAGRTDEQYF	TGTGCTAGCAGCTTGGCGGCAGGCCGAACGGACGAGCAGTACTTC
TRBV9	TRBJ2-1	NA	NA	CASRGPTTYNEQFF	TGTGCCAGCAGGGGACCCACCACTTACAATGAGCAGTTCTTC
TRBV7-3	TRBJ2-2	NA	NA	CASSLGLNLGELFF	TGTGCCAGCAGCTTAGGACTAAACCTTGGGGAGCTGTTTTTT
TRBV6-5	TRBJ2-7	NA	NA	CATRTGQFSYEQYF	TGTGCCACTAGAACTGGGCAGTTTTCCTACGAGCAGTACTTC
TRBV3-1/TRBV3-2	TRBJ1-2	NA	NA	CASSQGVGSGYTF	TGTGCCAGCAGCCAAGGAGTAGGGTCCGGCTACACCTTC
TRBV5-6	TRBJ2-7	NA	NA	CASSLGSGHEQYF	TGTGCCAGCAGCTTGGGCAGTGGCCACGAGCAGTACTTC
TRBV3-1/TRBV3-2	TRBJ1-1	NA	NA	CASSQGGGDTEAFF	TGTGCCAGCAGCCAAGGGGGAGGGGACACTGAAGCTTTCTTT
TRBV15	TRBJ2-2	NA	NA	CATSRDRVGGELFF	TGTGCCACCAGCAGAGACAGGGTAGGCGGGGAGCTGTTTTTT
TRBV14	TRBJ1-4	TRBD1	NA	CASSHWQGAGNEKLFF	TGTGCCAGCAGCCATTGGCAGGGGGCGGGAAATGAAAAACTGTTTTTT
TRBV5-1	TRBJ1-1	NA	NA	CASSRRGPTEAFF	TGCGCCAGCAGCCGTCGTGGTCCGACTGAAGCTTTCTTT
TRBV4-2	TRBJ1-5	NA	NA	CASSQGAWGQPQHF	TGTGCCAGCAGCCAAGGGGCGTGGGGTCAGCCCCAGCATTTT
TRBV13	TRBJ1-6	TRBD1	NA	CASSLGTGVTLGNSPLHF	TGTGCCAGCAGCTTAGGGACAGGGGTAACTTTGGGTAATTCACCCCTCCACTTT
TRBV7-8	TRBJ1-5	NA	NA	CASSLGSQTYNQPQHF	TGTGCCAGCAGCTTGGGCAGTCAGACCTATAATCAGCCCCAGCATTTT
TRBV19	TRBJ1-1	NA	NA	CASSSGYRNTEAFF	TGTGCCAGTAGTTCGGGGTATCGGAACACTGAAGCTTTCTTT
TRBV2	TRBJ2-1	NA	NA	CASSPVSNEQFF	TGTGCCAGCAGCCCCGTGTCGAATGAGCAGTTCTTC
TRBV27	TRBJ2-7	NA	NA	CASSLLRAETYEQYF	TGTGCCAGCAGTTTACTTCGGGCGGAGACCTACGAGCAGTACTTC
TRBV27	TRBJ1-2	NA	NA	CASSPGPNYGYTF	TGTGCCAGCAGTCCCGGCCCTAACTATGGCTACACCTTC
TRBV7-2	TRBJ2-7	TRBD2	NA	CASSLGLASYEQYF	TGTGCCAGCAGCTTAGGACTAGCCAGCTACGAGCAGTACTTC
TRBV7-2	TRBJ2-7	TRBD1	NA	CASSLGQVPSYEQYF	TGTGCCAGCAGCTTGGGACAGGTTCCTTCCTACGAGCAGTACTTC
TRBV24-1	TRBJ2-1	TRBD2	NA	CATSDSGGSSYNEQFF	TGTGCCACCAGTGATTCAGGCGGGAGCTCCTACAATGAGCAGTTCTTC
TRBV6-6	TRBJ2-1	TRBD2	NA	CASRESGGASDEQFF	TGTGCCAGCAGAGAGAGCGGGGGGGCCAGCGATGAGCAGTTCTTC
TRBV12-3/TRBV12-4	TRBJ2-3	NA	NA	CASSLGPTQYF	TGTGCCAGCAGTTTGGGTCCTACGCAGTATTTT
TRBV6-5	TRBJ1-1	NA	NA	CASSSFSQGVAAFF	TGTGCCAGCAGCTCCTTTTCACAGGGAGTGGCAGCTTTCTTT
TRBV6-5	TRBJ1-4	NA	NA	CASKWVGGEKLFF	TGTGCCAGCAAGTGGGTAGGGGGTGAAAAACTGTTTTTT
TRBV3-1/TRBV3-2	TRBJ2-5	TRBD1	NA	CASVAGGTETQYF	TGTGCCAGCGTGGCAGGGGGTACAGAGACCCAGTACTTC
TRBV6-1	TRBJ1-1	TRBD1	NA	CASSSPGQVNTEAFF	TGTGCCAGCAGTTCCCCCGGACAGGTGAACACTGAAGCTTTCTTT
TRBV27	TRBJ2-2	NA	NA	CASSFSLGSGELFF	TGTGCCAGCAGTTTTTCTCTGGGATCCGGGGAGCTGTTTTTT
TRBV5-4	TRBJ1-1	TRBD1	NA	CASSLNDRGAFF	TGTGCCAGCAGCTTGAACGACAGGGGAGCTTTCTTT